These 2 T cell receptor beta chains share one sample of origin, sequenced in a study of brain metastases from non-small cell lung cancer. TCRdb keeps only in-frame clones here, not all; method: immunoSEQ multiplex PCR. The sample lists about 800 clones, 80% to 90% occurring once. Material for sequencing was tissue from a brain metastasis. Receptor source: a donor over 35 with non-small cell lung cancer.

V gene TRBV7-6 combines with J gene TRBJ1-1, with TRBD1 as a possible D gene (5 bases). This CDR3 region has 14 residues. The V end lost 4 bases, the J end lost 3 bases, and 12 bases lay between the germline ends. The germline gives CDR1 SGHVS, CDR2 FNYEAQ. This chain's CDR3 is CASSWGMGDTEAFF. The CDR3 nucleotides are TGTGCCAGCAGCTGGGGGATGGGGGACACTGAAGCTTTCTTT. Based on the CDR3 plus reference TRBV7-6 and TRBJ1-1, the full variable domain is GAGVSQSPRYKVTKRGQDVALRCDPISGHVSLYWYRQALGQGPEFLTYFNYEAQQDKSGLPNDRFSAERPEGSISTLTIQRTEQRDSAMYRCASSWGMGDTEAFFGQGTRLTVV.

V gene TRBV7-2 combines with J gene TRBJ2-3, with TRBD1 matching 7 bases. Germline CDR1 reads SGHTA; CDR2 reads FQGNSA. The CDR3 spans 17 residues. The V and J ends lost 0 bases and 4 bases, in that order; junction bases with no gene match: 10. The CDR3 nucleotides read TGTGCCAGCAGCTTAGCGATTGACAGGGTCCACTCAGATACGCAGTATTTT. This sequence encodes CASSLAIDRVHSDTQYF.